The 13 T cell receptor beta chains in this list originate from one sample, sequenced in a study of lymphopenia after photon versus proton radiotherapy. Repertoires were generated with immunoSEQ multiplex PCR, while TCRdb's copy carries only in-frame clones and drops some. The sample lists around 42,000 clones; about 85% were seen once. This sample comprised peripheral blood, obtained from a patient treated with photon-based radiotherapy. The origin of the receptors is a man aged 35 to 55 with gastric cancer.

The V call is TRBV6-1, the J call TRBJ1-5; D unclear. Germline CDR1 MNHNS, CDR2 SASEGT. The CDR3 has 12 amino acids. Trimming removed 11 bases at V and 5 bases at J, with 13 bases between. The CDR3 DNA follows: TGTGCCTCAGCCCCAGATTATCAGCCCCAGCATTTT. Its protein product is CASAPDYQPQHF.

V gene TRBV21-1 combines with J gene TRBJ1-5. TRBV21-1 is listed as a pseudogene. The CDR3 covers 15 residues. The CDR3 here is CASSKAPTSNQPQHF. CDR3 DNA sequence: TGTGCCAGCAGCAAAGCCCCGACTAGCAATCAGCCCCAGCATTTT.

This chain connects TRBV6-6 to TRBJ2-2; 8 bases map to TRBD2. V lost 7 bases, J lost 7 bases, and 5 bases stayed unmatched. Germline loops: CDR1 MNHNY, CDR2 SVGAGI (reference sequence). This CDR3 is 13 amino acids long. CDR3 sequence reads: CASKRGGGGELFF. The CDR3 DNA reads TGTGCCAGCAAACGGGGGGGCGGCGGGGAGCTGTTTTTT.

The CDR3 region is CASSQGTGGTYEQYF. The CDR3 coding sequence is TGCGCCAGCAGCCAGGGGACAGGGGGCACCTACGAGCAGTACTTC. The chain recombines TRBV4-1 with TRBJ2-7; 12 bases line up with TRBD1. J was trimmed by 2 bases and V by 3 bases; bases with no gene match: 2. Germline loops: CDR1 MGHRA, CDR2 YSYEKL. The CDR3 extends over 15 amino acids.

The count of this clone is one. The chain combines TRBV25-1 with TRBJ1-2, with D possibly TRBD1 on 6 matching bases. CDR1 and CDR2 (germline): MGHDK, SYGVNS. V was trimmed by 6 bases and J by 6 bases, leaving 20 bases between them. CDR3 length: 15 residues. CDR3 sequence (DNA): TGTGCCAGCAGCGCAAGAGACAGGCACCGGGATGGCTACACCTTC. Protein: CASSARDRHRDGYTF.

DNA of the CDR3: TGTGCCAGCAGCCGTACAGGTTTACCATACTACGAGCAGTACTTC. Translating gives CASSRTGLPYYEQYF. The chain joins TRBV6-5 to TRBJ2-7; D might be TRBD1 (5 bases). The CDR3 runs to 15 residues. Germline V gene sequence: CDR1 MNHEY, CDR2 SVGAGI. The V end lost 6 bases, the J end lost 3 bases, and 18 bases lay between the germline ends.

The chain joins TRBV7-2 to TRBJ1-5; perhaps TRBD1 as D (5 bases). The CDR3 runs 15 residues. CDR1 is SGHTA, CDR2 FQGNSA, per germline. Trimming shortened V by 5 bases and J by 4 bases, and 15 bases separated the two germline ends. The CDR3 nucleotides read TGTGCCAGCAGCCGGGACCGAAGCTCAAATCAGCCCCAGCATTTT. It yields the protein CASSRDRSSNQPQHF.

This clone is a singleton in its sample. As DNA, the CDR3 is TGTGCCAGCAGGAGAGGACAGGGGCTCTACGAGCAGTACTTC. The encoded protein is CASRRGQGLYEQYF. V gene TRBV27 combines with J gene TRBJ2-7, with 9 bases aligning to TRBD1. The CDR3 is 14 residues long. CDR1 is MNHEY, CDR2 SMNVEV, per germline (reference sequence). The trim removed 6 bases at V and 3 bases at J, leaving 6 bases unmatched.

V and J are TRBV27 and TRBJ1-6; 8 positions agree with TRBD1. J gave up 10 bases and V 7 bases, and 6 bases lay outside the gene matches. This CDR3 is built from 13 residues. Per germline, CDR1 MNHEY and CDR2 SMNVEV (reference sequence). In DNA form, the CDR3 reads TGTGCCAGCAAGGACAGGGACTACTCACCCCTCCACTTT. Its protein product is CASKDRDYSPLHF.

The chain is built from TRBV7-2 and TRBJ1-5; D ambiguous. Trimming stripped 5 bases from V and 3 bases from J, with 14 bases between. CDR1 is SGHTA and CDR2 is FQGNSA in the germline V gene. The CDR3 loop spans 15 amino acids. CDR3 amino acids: CASSADNYPNQPQHF. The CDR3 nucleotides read TGTGCCAGCAGCGCAGACAATTACCCCAATCAGCCCCAGCATTTT.

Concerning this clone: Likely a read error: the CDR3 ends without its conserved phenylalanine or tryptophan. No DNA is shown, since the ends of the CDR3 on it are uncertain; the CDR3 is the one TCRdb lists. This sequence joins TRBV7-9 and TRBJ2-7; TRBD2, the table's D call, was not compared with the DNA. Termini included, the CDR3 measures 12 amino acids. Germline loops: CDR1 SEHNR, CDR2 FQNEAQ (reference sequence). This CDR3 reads CASSSAPVAPEL.

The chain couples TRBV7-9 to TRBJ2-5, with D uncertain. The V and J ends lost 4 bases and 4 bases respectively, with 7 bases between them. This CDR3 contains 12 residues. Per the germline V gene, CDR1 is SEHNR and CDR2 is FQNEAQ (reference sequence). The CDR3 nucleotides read TGTGCCAGCAGCTCGGTTGGAGAGACCCAGTACTTC. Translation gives CASSSVGETQYF.

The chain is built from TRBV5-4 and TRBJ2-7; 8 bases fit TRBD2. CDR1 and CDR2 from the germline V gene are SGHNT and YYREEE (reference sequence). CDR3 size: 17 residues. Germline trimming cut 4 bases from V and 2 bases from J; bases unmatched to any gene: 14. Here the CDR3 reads CASSPGGSGAGAYEQYF. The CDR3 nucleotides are TGTGCCAGCAGCCCGGGGGGTAGCGGGGCCGGGGCCTACGAGCAGTACTTC.